These T cell receptor beta chains were read from a single sample in a study of CD8 T cells in ankylosing spondylitis. TCRdb called the 5' RACE reads again in MiXCR, with one record for every CDR3 protein. Here the sample spans 150,000 to 200,000 distinct CDR3 sequences, 8.5% to 10% being singletons. Material for sequencing was blood, either unsorted or a sorted T cell fraction (not recorded which). All receptors come from a female donor with ankylosing spondylitis or in good health (not recorded which). CDR3s include the opening cysteine and the closing phenylalanine or tryptophan. D genes are given only for firm matches. Some rows mark clone size as missing; the rest say once, few, many or name a class of expanded clone.

d_gene: TRBD1; v_gene: TRBV7-8; abundance: few; len: 14; j_gene: TRBJ2-7; CDR3aa: CASSERDRAYEQYF; CDR3nt: TGTGCCAGCAGCGAACGGGACAGGGCGTACGAGCAGTACTTC
d_gene: TRBD1; v_gene: TRBV2; abundance: NA; len: 13; j_gene: TRBJ1-2; CDR3aa: CASRGQGHYGYTF; CDR3nt: TGTGCCAGCAGAGGACAGGGCCACTATGGCTACACCTTC
d_gene: NA; v_gene: TRBV4-3; abundance: few; len: 16; j_gene: TRBJ2-7; CDR3aa: CASSQDLRGVKYEQYF; CDR3nt: TGCGCCAGCAGCCAAGATTTAAGGGGAGTGAAGTACGAGCAGTACTTC
d_gene: TRBD2; v_gene: TRBV20-1; abundance: few; len: 18; j_gene: TRBJ2-1; CDR3aa: CSARDSGTSGFSYNEQFF; CDR3nt: TGCAGTGCTAGAGATTCCGGGACTAGCGGGTTCTCCTACAATGAGCAGTTCTTC
d_gene: NA; v_gene: TRBV25-1; abundance: few; len: 12; j_gene: TRBJ1-4; CDR3aa: CASSELEEKLFF; CDR3nt: TGTGCCAGCAGTGAATTGGAAGAAAAACTGTTTTTT
d_gene: NA; v_gene: TRBV12-3/TRBV12-4; abundance: NA; len: 14; j_gene: TRBJ2-2; CDR3aa: CASSLSQTTGELFF; CDR3nt: TGTGCCAGCAGTTTAAGTCAGACCACCGGGGAGCTGTTTTTT
d_gene: TRBD1; v_gene: TRBV7-9; abundance: NA; len: 14; j_gene: TRBJ2-7; CDR3aa: CASSPTGGKDEQYF; CDR3nt: TGTGCCAGCAGCCCGACAGGGGGTAAGGACGAGCAGTACTTC
d_gene: TRBD1; v_gene: TRBV4-3; abundance: NA; len: 15; j_gene: TRBJ2-5; CDR3aa: CASSQDRQGAETQYF; CDR3nt: TGCGCCAGCAGCCAAGATCGACAGGGTGCAGAGACCCAGTACTTC
d_gene: TRBD2; v_gene: TRBV15; abundance: few; len: 14; j_gene: TRBJ2-1; CDR3aa: CATSSQRGDNEQFF; CDR3nt: TGTGCCACCAGCAGCCAGCGGGGGGACAATGAGCAGTTCTTC
d_gene: TRBD2; v_gene: TRBV20-1; abundance: NA; len: 14; j_gene: TRBJ2-5; CDR3aa: CSARPTSGRTSQYF; CDR3nt: TGCAGTGCTAGACCAACTAGCGGGAGGACGAGCCAGTACTTC
d_gene: TRBD1; v_gene: TRBV7-9; abundance: many; len: 13; j_gene: TRBJ1-1; CDR3aa: CAIPGGMNTEAFF; CDR3nt: TGTGCCATCCCAGGGGGGATGAACACTGAAGCTTTCTTT
d_gene: NA; v_gene: TRBV5-5; abundance: many; len: 13; j_gene: TRBJ1-1; CDR3aa: CASSLWANTEAFF; CDR3nt: TGTGCCAGCAGCTTGTGGGCGAACACTGAAGCTTTCTTT
d_gene: NA; v_gene: TRBV7-9; abundance: NA; len: 12; j_gene: TRBJ2-1; CDR3aa: CASSSGVNEQFF; CDR3nt: TGTGCCAGCAGCTCGGGGGTGAATGAGCAGTTCTTC
d_gene: TRBD2; v_gene: TRBV10-2; abundance: NA; len: 16; j_gene: TRBJ2-7; CDR3aa: CASTLFSGGSSYEQYF; CDR3nt: TGCGCCAGCACCCTCTTTAGCGGGGGGAGCTCCTACGAGCAGTACTTC
d_gene: TRBD2; v_gene: TRBV11-2; abundance: few; len: 15; j_gene: TRBJ2-1; CDR3aa: CASSSTSGRSNEQFF; CDR3nt: TGTGCCAGCAGTTCGACTAGCGGGAGGTCTAATGAGCAGTTCTTC
d_gene: TRBD2; v_gene: TRBV10-3; abundance: NA; len: 16; j_gene: TRBJ2-7; CDR3aa: CAISGTSGSSSYEQYF; CDR3nt: TGTGCCATCAGTGGGACTAGCGGGTCGAGCTCCTACGAGCAGTACTTC
d_gene: NA; v_gene: TRBV7-7; abundance: many; len: 16; j_gene: TRBJ2-2; CDR3aa: CASSRREGVHTGELFF; CDR3nt: TGTGCCAGCAGCAGACGAGAAGGGGTTCACACCGGGGAGCTGTTTTTT